This passage covers 11 T cell receptor beta chains from one sample sequenced in a study of blood T cell repertoires in COVID-19 (dated by TCRdb to the early 2020s). The library came from the immunoSEQ multiplex PCR assay. TCRdb stores this immuneACCESS table with in-frame sequences only. Part of the clones is absent; in the studies checked, under half of the shortfall reflects unresolved V genes, and no reason is known for the rest. The sample table contains tens of thousands of clones; only one count was recorded for 88% of them. The ten largest clones add up to less than 6% of the sample. The sequenced sample consisted of peripheral blood. The origin of the receptors is a woman older than 75 with active COVID-19.

V gene TRBV5-8 combines with J gene TRBJ2-1; 16 nucleotides agree with TRBD2. J lost 4 bases, V lost 4 bases, and 5 bases had no gene match. Germline CDR1 and CDR2: SGHTS and YDEGEE. This CDR3 spans 17 amino acids. The CDR3 here is CASSRGTSGRAYNEQFF. CDR3 bases: TGTGCCAGCAGCCGTGGGACTAGCGGGAGGGCTTACAATGAGCAGTTCTTC. The full variable domain, in which reference TRBV5-8 and TRBJ2-1 provide the parts outside the CDR3, is EAGVTQSPTHLIKTRGQQATLRCSPISGHTSVYWYQQALGLGLQFLLWYDEGEERNRGNFPPRFSGRQFPNYSSELNVNALELEDSALYLCASSRGTSGRAYNEQFFGPGTRLTVL.

This clone was seen a handful of times. The CDR3 DNA reads as TGTGCCAGCAGCCAAGAATGCGGTGAGGGCTACACCTTC. Encoded protein: CASSQECGEGYTF. The rearrangement links TRBV3-1 (or the pseudogene TRBV3-2) to TRBJ1-2, with unresolved D. Germline loops: CDR1 LGHDT, CDR2 YNNKEL (reference sequence). The CDR3 sequence is 13 residues long. V was cut by 0 bases and J by 8 bases, with 10 bases left in between.

The genes are TRBV19 and TRBJ2-7, with 9 bases aligning to TRBD2. This CDR3 is 16 amino acids long. Germline V gene lookup returns CDR1 LNHDA and CDR2 SQIVND (reference sequence). The junction had 11 bases not matched to a gene; V was cut back by 3 bases and J by 5 bases. DNA of the CDR3: TGTGCCAGTAGTATGGGTAGCGGGAGAACCTACGACGAGCAGTACTTC. Protein sequence: CASSMGSGRTYDEQYF. Looking up the rest from reference TRBV19 and TRBJ2-7 gives the full variable domain: DGGITQSPKYLFRKEGQNVTLSCEQNLNHDAMYWYRQDPGQGLRLIYYSQIVNDFQKGDIAEGYSVSREKKESFPLTVTSAQKNPTAFYLCASSMGSGRTYDEQYFGPGTRLTVT.

V is TRBV11-2 and J is TRBJ2-3; 7 bases agree with TRBD2. The CDR3 sequence is 15 residues long. After removal of 4 bases from V and 1 base from J, the junction contained 5 bases not matched to a gene. CDR1 and CDR2 (germline): SGHAT, FQNNGV. The CDR3 coding sequence is TGTGCCAGCAGCTGGGGGGGAGGTGGCACAGATACGCAGTATTTT. Amino acid sequence: CASSWGGGGTDTQYF.

This clone was counted only a few times. The chain uses TRBV24-1 and TRBJ2-2; no definite D call. From germline, CDR1 is KGHDR and CDR2 SFDVKD. Trimming pared 3 bases from V and 5 bases from J, leaving 6 bases between. The CDR3 extends over 13 amino acids. The CDR3: CATSDIQTGELFF. The CDR3 DNA follows: TGTGCCACCAGTGATATACAGACCGGGGAGCTGTTTTTT.

This chain connects TRBV20-1 to TRBJ2-7, with TRBD2 matching 16 bases. Germline CDR1 DFQATT, CDR2 SNEGSKA (reference sequence). CDR3 length: 17 residues. The junction had 5 bases not matched to a gene; V was cut back by 3 bases and J by 0 bases. The CDR3 is CSASGGLAGGSSYEQYF. The DNA of the CDR3 is TGCAGTGCTAGTGGGGGACTAGCGGGAGGGAGCTCCTACGAGCAGTACTTC.

This clone has only a few counts. This chain uses TRBV5-6 with TRBJ2-3, with no clear D. This CDR3 is 14 amino acids long. Trimming took 4 bases from V and 3 from J, leaving 12 bases between them. CDR1 is SGHDT and CDR2 is YYEEEE in the germline V gene. For the CDR3, the DNA is TGTGCCAGCAGCGATGGAGACTTTACAGATACGCAGTATTTT. It yields the protein CASSDGDFTDTQYF.

The chain carries TRBV28 and TRBJ2-7; 7 nucleotides match TRBD2. V trimming: 5 bases; J trimming: 3 bases; junction bases outside the gene matches: 10. The CDR3 has 15 amino acids. From germline, CDR1 is MDHEN and CDR2 SYDVKM. CDR3 sequence reads: CASSLSTTGGYEQYF. The CDR3, as DNA: TGTGCCAGCAGTCTTTCTACAACGGGAGGCTACGAGCAGTACTTC.

The V and J genes are TRBV11-2 and TRBJ2-1; TRBD2 aligns across 9 bases. V lost 6 bases, J lost 3 bases, and 6 bases stayed unmatched. Germline CDR1 SGHAT, CDR2 FQNNGV. This CDR3 spans 15 amino acids. CDR3 residues: CASRLSSGGYNEQFF. Written as DNA, the CDR3 is TGTGCCAGCAGGCTTAGTAGCGGGGGCTACAATGAGCAGTTCTTC.

The chain couples TRBV28 to TRBJ1-4; D unclear. V was clipped by 5 bases and J by 4 bases, with 14 bases between them. CDR3 length: 15 residues. Germline values: CDR1 MDHEN, CDR2 SYDVKM. The CDR3 sequence: CASSTRADLNEKLFF. The DNA for the CDR3 is TGTGCCAGCAGTACTAGGGCAGACCTTAATGAAAAACTGTTTTTT.

The chain has TRBV27 and TRBJ2-7, with D possibly being TRBD2 (5 bases). CDR1 MNHEY and CDR2 SMNVEV come from the germline V gene (reference sequence). The CDR3 is 16 residues long. Trimming cost V 6 bases and J 1 base, with 19 bases left between them. The CDR3 sequence: CASSPRTARGSYEQYF. CDR3 sequence (DNA): TGTGCCAGCAGCCCCAGGACTGCCCGGGGTTCCTACGAGCAGTACTTC.